The text below deals with one T cell receptor (beta chain). TCRdb keeps only in-frame clones here, not all; method: immunoSEQ multiplex PCR. This table holds roughly 120,000 clones, approximately 89% found once. The sample comes from a study of cytomegalovirus exposure and HLA in healthy donors. The V and J ends lost 6 bases and 5 bases, in that order; junction bases with no gene match: 5. This CDR3 comprises 13 residues. Germline V gene lookup returns CDR1 MNHNS and CDR2 SASEGT. The chain carries TRBV6-1 and TRBJ2-5; TRBD1 matches at 8 bases. This clonotype originated in a man in his late teens or twenties in good health and CMV-seronegative. Sequenced sample: PBMCs. The CDR3 DNA reads as TGTGCCAGCAGAGAACGGGACAGGGAGACCCAGTACTTC. This sequence encodes CASRERDRETQYF.